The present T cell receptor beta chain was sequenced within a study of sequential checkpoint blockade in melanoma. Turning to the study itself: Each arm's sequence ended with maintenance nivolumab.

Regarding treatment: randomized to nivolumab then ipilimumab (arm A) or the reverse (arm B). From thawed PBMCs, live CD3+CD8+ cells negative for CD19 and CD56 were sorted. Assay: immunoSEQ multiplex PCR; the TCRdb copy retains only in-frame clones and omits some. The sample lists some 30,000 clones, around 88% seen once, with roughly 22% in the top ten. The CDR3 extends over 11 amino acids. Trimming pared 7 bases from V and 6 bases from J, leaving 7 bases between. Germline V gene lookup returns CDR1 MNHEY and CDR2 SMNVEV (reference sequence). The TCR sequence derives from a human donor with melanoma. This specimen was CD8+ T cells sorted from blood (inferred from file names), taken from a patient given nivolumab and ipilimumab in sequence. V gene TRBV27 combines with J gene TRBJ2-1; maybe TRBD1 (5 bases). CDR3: CASIQGNEQFF. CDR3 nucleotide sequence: TGTGCCAGCATTCAGGGCAATGAGCAGTTCTTC.